A selection of T cell receptor beta chains follows, all from one sample in a study of cytomegalovirus exposure and HLA in healthy donors. The assay was immunoSEQ multiplex PCR, and TCRdb's table has in-frame clones only and misses some. The specimen's table records 140,000 to 150,000 clones. The sequenced sample was PBMCs. The receptors were gathered from a male donor in good health and CMV-seronegative. Both conserved end residues are part of each CDR3. A D gene is named only where the DNA matches it firmly.

J | V | D | CDR3 | DNA
TRBJ2-3 | TRBV10-3 | TRBD1 | CAISEGTGGTDTQYF | TGTGCCATCAGCGAAGGGACAGGAGGCACAGATACGCAGTATTTT
TRBJ1-2 | TRBV4-3 | NA | CASSIWTATGTDYGYTF | TGCGCCAGCAGCATCTGGACAGCTACAGGTACTGATTATGGCTACACCTTC
TRBJ2-7 | TRBV5-1 | TRBD1 | CASSLQTGSVGPYEQYF | TGCGCCAGCAGCCTACAGACAGGGTCGGTCGGTCCCTACGAGCAGTACTTC
TRBJ1-5 | TRBV6-6 | NA | CASRAGTVLINQPQHF | TGTGCCAGCAGGGCGGGGACCGTGCTCATCAATCAGCCCCAGCATTTT
TRBJ1-3 | TRBV18 | NA | CASSPSRADSGNTIYF | TGTGCCAGCTCACCCTCCAGGGCCGACTCTGGAAACACCATATATTTT
TRBJ2-2 | TRBV27 | TRBD1 | CASRIRQGATGELFF | TGTGCCAGCAGAATTCGACAGGGGGCCACCGGGGAGCTGTTTTTT
TRBJ1-4 | TRBV6-5 | NA | CASSYSRGPTNEKLFF | TGTGCCAGCAGTTACTCTCGCGGGCCAACTAATGAAAAACTGTTTTTT
TRBJ1-4 | TRBV5-5 | NA | CASSRGSNEKLFF | TGTGCCAGCAGCCGAGGATCTAATGAAAAACTGTTTTTT
TRBJ1-2 | TRBV6-4 | TRBD1 | CASNRTGASNYGYTF | TGTGCCAGCAACAGGACAGGGGCTTCTAACTATGGCTACACCTTC
TRBJ2-3 | TRBV11-2 | NA | CASSLGPHTQYF | TGTGCCAGCAGCCTAGGGCCTCATACGCAGTATTTT
TRBJ2-1 | TRBV7-9 | TRBD1 | CASSLPGGRGNNEQFF | TGTGCCAGCAGCCTCCCAGGGGGCAGGGGAAACAATGAGCAGTTCTTC
TRBJ1-6 | TRBV7-2 | TRBD1 | CASSPQTGTQSPLHF | TGTGCCAGCAGCCCCCAGACAGGGACACAATCACCCCTCCACTTT
TRBJ1-3 | TRBV30 | TRBD1 | CAWSIDRVNTIYF | TGTGCCTGGAGTATCGACAGGGTAAACACCATATATTTT
TRBJ2-5 | TRBV20-1 | NA | CSAQEETQYF | TGCAGTGCTCAGGAAGAGACCCAGTACTTC
TRBJ1-2 | TRBV19 | TRBD1 | CASSPQAGQGGSGYTF | TGTGCCAGTAGTCCCCAGGCGGGACAGGGAGGTTCCGGCTACACCTTC
TRBJ1-1 | TRBV29-1 | TRBD1 | CSVASGTGSEAFF | TGCAGCGTGGCGAGTGGGACAGGGAGTGAAGCTTTCTTT
TRBJ1-2 | TRBV29-1 | TRBD1 | CSVTTGGSNYGYTF | TGCAGCGTTACGACAGGGGGATCTAACTATGGCTACACCTTC
TRBJ1-5 | TRBV10-3 | TRBD1 | CATSTGANNQPQHF | TGTGCCACCTCGACAGGGGCTAACAATCAGCCCCAGCATTTT
TRBJ2-3 | TRBV4-3 | NA | CASSQEPLVVGRDTQYF | TGCGCCAGCAGCCAAGAGCCCCTAGTCGTAGGTCGGGATACGCAGTATTTT
TRBJ1-4 | TRBV4-2 | NA | CASSQDQGKRGGNEKLFF | TGTGCCAGCAGCCAAGACCAGGGAAAGAGGGGGGGTAATGAAAAACTGTTTTTT
TRBJ1-2 | TRBV19 | NA | CVVGDWLNGYTF | TGTGTCGTAGGGGACTGGCTTAATGGCTACACCTTC
TRBJ2-7 | TRBV5-4 | TRBD2 | CASSLAASGRSYEQYF | TGTGCCAGCAGCTTGGCGGCTAGCGGGAGGTCCTACGAGCAGTACTTC
TRBJ1-4 | TRBV15 | TRBD1 | CATGQGATNEKLFF | TGTGCCACCGGACAGGGGGCCACTAATGAAAAACTGTTTTTT
TRBJ1-1 | TRBV5-1 | TRBD1 | CASSLLAGGTNTEAFF | TGCGCCAGCAGCTTGCTAGCAGGGGGCACGAACACTGAAGCTTTCTTT
TRBJ1-3 | TRBV27 | NA | CASSYSSGNTIYF | TGTGCCAGCAGTTACAGCTCTGGAAACACCATATATTTT
TRBJ1-1 | TRBV7-9 | TRBD1 | CASTGQLNTEAFF | TGTGCCAGCACGGGACAGTTGAACACTGAAGCTTTCTTT
TRBJ2-5 | TRBV18 | TRBD1 | CASSPLGQQETQYF | TGTGCCAGCTCACCACTGGGACAGCAAGAGACCCAGTACTTC
TRBJ1-6 | TRBV14 | TRBD1 | CASSQGPPGQGSSPLHF | TGTGCCAGCAGCCAAGGCCCACCGGGACAGGGGTCTTCACCCCTCCACTTT
TRBJ1-1 | TRBV28 | NA | CASSLRQGIAEAFF | TGTGCCAGCAGTCTCCGTCAGGGGATCGCTGAAGCTTTCTTT
TRBJ2-7 | TRBV6-6 | TRBD1 | CASSDRGEQYF | TGTGCCAGCAGTGACAGGGGCGAGCAGTACTTC
TRBJ2-1 | TRBV7-6 | TRBD2 | CASSSLAGAGNEQFF | TGTGCCAGCAGCTCCTTAGCGGGAGCGGGAAATGAGCAGTTCTTC
TRBJ2-7 | TRBV2 | NA | CALPWRGEQYF | TGTGCCCTACCGTGGCGGGGCGAGCAGTACTTC
TRBJ2-1 | TRBV7-9 | NA | CASSLVNNEQFF | TGTGCCAGCAGCTTAGTCAACAATGAGCAGTTCTTC
TRBJ2-7 | TRBV25-1 | TRBD2 | CASSEPSGSYEQYF | TGTGCCAGCAGTGAGCCTAGCGGGAGTTACGAGCAGTACTTC
TRBJ2-7 | TRBV10-3 | TRBD2 | CAISDPSGSGAYEQYF | TGTGCCATCAGTGACCCTAGCGGGAGCGGGGCCTACGAGCAGTACTTC
TRBJ2-1 | TRBV27 | NA | CASSLIAEPYNEQFF | TGTGCCAGCAGTTTGATAGCGGAGCCCTACAATGAGCAGTTCTTC
TRBJ2-7 | TRBV6-5 | NA | CASSYSGDYEQYF | TGTGCCAGCAGTTACTCCGGGGACTACGAGCAGTACTTC
TRBJ1-5 | TRBV19 | TRBD1 | CASRTTTGYYQPQHF | TGTGCCAGTAGAACTACGACAGGGTACTATCAGCCCCAGCATTTT
TRBJ1-1 | TRBV29-1 | NA | CSVVTREAFF | TGCAGCGTTGTCACCCGGGAAGCTTTCTTT
TRBJ1-5 | TRBV30 | NA | CAWSQTLQNQPQHF | TGTGCCTGGAGCCAAACGTTGCAGAATCAGCCCCAGCATTTT
TRBJ2-7 | TRBV7-9 | TRBD1 | CASSMGQEYEQYF | TGTGCCAGCAGCATGGGACAGGAATACGAGCAGTACTTC
TRBJ2-1 | TRBV18 | NA | CASTGVVGPNEQFF | TGTGCCAGCACCGGAGTAGTTGGCCCCAATGAGCAGTTCTTC
TRBJ2-5 | TRBV7-7 | NA | CASSLAGTGETQYF | TGTGCCAGCAGCTTAGCAGGGACTGGTGAGACCCAGTACTTC
TRBJ2-2 | TRBV7-2 | NA | CASSLTGELFF | TGTGCCAGCAGCCTCACCGGGGAGCTGTTTTTT
TRBJ2-7 | TRBV6-1 | NA | CASSERGIGEQYF | TGTGCCAGCAGTGAAAGGGGAATAGGCGAGCAGTACTTC
TRBJ2-4 | TRBV30 | NA | CAWSVLGAAQNIQYF | TGTGCCTGGAGTGTACTGGGGGCAGCGCAAAACATTCAGTACTTC
TRBJ2-1 | TRBV10-1 | TRBD2 | CASSPGLANYNEQFF | TGCGCCAGCAGTCCGGGACTAGCGAATTACAATGAGCAGTTCTTC
TRBJ1-2 | TRBV4-2 | NA | CATTGRRGGDGYTF | TGTGCCACTACGGGGAGGAGGGGTGGGGATGGCTACACCTTC
TRBJ1-2 | TRBV25-1 | TRBD1 | CATTIGTGGGYTF | TGTGCCACCACGATCGGGACAGGGGGTGGCTACACCTTC
TRBJ1-3 | TRBV5-1 | NA | CASSSRFPGSSGNTIYF | TGCGCCAGCAGCTCAAGATTCCCAGGGTCCTCTGGAAACACCATATATTTT
TRBJ2-1 | TRBV7-6 | TRBD2 | CASSSRGTSGKNEQFF | TGTGCCAGCAGCTCCCGGGGGACTAGCGGGAAGAATGAGCAGTTCTTC
TRBJ1-5 | TRBV2 | NA | CASSEALSTGNQPQHF | TGTGCCAGCAGTGAAGCGCTGTCAACAGGGAATCAGCCCCAGCATTTT